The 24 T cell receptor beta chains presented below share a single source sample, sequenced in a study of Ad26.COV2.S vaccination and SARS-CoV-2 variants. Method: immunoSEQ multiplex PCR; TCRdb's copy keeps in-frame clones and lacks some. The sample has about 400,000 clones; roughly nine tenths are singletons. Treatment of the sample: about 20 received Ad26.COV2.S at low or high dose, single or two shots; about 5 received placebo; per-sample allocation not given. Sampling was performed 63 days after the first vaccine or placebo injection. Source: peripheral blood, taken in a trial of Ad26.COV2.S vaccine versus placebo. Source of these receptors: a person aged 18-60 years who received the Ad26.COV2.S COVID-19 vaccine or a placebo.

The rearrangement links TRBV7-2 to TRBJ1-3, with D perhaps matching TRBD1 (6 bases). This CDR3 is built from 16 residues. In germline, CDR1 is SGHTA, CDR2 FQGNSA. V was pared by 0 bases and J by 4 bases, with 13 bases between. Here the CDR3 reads CASSLAPPDRGNTIYF. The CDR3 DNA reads TGTGCCAGCAGCTTAGCGCCACCGGACAGAGGAAACACCATATATTTT.

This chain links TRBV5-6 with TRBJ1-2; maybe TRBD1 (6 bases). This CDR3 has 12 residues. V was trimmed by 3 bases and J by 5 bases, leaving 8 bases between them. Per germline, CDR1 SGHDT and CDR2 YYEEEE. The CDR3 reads CASSSTGYGYTF. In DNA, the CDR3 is TGTGCCAGCAGCTCGACAGGTTATGGCTACACCTTC.

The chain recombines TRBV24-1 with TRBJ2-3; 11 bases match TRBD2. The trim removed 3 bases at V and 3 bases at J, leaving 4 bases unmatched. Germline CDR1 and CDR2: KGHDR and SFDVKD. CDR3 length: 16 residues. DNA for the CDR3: TGTGCCACCAGTGATGGGAGACTAGCGGGGACAGATACGCAGTATTTT. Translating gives CATSDGRLAGTDTQYF.

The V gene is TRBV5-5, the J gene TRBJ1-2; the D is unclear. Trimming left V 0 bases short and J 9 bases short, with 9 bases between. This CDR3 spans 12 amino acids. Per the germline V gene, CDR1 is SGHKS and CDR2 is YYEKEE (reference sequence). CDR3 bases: TGTGCCAGCAGCTTGGTCGTAGGGAGCTACACCTTC. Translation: CASSLVVGSYTF.

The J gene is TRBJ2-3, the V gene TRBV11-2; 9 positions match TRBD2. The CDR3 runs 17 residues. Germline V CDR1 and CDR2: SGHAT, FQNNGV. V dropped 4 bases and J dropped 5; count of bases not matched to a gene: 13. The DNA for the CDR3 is TGTGCCAGCAGCTCGGACCCCTGGACTAGCGTCGAAGATACGCAGTATTTT. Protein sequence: CASSSDPWTSVEDTQYF.

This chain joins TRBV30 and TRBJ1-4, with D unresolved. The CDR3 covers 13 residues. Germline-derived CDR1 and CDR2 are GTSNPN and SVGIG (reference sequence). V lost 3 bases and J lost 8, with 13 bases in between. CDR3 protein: CAWSWRVGEKLFF. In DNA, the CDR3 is TGTGCCTGGAGCTGGAGGGTGGGCGAAAAACTGTTTTTT. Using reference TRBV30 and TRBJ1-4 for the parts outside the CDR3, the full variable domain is SQTIHQWPATLVQPVGSPLSLECTVEGTSNPNLYWYRQAAGRGLQLLFYSVGIGQISSEVPQNLSASRPQDRQFILSSKKLLLSDSGFYLCAWSWRVGEKLFFGSGTQLSVL.

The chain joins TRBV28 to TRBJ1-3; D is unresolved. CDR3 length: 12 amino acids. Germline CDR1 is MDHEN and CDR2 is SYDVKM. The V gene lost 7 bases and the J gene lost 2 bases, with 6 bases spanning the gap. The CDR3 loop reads CASKAAGNTIYF. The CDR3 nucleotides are TGTGCCAGCAAGGCAGCTGGAAACACCATATATTTT.

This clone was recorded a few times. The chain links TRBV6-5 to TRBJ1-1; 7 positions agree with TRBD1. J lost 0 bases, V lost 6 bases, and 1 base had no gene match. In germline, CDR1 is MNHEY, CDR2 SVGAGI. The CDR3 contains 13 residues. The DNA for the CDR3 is TGTGCCAGCAGGACAGGGTTGAACACTGAAGCTTTCTTT. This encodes CASRTGLNTEAFF.

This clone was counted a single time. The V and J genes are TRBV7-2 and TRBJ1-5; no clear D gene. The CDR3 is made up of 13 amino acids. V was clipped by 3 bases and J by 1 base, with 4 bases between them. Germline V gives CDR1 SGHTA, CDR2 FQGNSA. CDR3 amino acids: CASSLRSNQPQHF. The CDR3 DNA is TGTGCCAGCAGCTTGAGGAGCAATCAGCCCCAGCATTTT.

The CDR3 sequence is CASSPLVREQYF. Here the CDR3 DNA reads TGTGCCAGCAGTCCCCTCGTCCGGGAGCAGTACTTC. The V gene is TRBV6-1, the J gene TRBJ2-7; no definite D call. Trimming removed 5 bases from V and 7 bases from J, with 12 bases in between. The germline CDR1 and CDR2 sequences are MNHNS and SASEGT. CDR3 size: 12 residues.

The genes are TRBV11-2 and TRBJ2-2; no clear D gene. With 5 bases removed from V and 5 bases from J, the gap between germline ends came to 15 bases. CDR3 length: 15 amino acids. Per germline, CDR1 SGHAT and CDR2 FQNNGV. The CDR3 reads CASSPKLRMTGELFF. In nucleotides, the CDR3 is TGTGCCAGCAGCCCGAAGTTACGGATGACCGGGGAGCTGTTTTTT.

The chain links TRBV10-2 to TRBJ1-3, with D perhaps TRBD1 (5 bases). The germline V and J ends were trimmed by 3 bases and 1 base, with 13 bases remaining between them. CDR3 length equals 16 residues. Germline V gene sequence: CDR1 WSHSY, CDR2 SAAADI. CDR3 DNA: TGCGCCAGCAGTGAATCTAGACGGGGGTCTGGAAACACCATATATTTT. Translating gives CASSESRRGSGNTIYF.

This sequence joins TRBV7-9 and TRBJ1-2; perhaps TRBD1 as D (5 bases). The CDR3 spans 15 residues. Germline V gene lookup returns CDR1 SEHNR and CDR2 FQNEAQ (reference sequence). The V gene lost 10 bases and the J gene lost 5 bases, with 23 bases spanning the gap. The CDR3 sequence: CATWRQPGAGYGYTF. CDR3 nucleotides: TGTGCCACCTGGAGGCAGCCCGGGGCTGGATATGGCTACACCTTC.

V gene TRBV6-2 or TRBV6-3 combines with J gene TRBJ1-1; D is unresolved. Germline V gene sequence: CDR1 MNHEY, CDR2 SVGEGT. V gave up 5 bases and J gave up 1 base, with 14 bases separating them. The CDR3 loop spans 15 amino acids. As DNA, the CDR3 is TGTGCCAGCAGTCCAGGACGGACGGAGAACACTGAAGCTTTCTTT. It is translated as CASSPGRTENTEAFF.

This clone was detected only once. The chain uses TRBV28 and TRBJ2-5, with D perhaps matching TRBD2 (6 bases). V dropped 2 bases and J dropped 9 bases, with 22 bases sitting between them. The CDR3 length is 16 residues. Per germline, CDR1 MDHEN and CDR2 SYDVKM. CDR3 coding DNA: TGTGCCAGCAGTTTACAAGGAGAGGGGAGGCGTTTGGCCCAGTACTTC. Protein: CASSLQGEGRRLAQYF. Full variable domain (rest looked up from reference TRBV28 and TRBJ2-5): DVKVTQSSRYLVKRTGEKVFLECVQDMDHENMFWYRQDPGLGLRLIYFSYDVKMKEKGDIPEGYSVSREKKERFSLILESASTNQTSMYLCASSLQGEGRRLAQYFGPGTRLLVL.

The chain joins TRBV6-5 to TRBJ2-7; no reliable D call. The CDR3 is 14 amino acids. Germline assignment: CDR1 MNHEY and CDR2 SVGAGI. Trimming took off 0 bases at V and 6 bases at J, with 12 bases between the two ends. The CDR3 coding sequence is TGTGCCAGCAGTTACTCGAACAAGCCCTCCGAGCAGTACTTC. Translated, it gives CASSYSNKPSEQYF.

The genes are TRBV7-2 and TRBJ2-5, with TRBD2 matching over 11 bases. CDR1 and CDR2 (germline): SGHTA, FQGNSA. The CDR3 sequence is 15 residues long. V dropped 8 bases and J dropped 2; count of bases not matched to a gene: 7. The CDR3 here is CASDVAGGVQETQYF. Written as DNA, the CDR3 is TGTGCCAGCGATGTAGCGGGGGGGGTGCAAGAGACCCAGTACTTC.

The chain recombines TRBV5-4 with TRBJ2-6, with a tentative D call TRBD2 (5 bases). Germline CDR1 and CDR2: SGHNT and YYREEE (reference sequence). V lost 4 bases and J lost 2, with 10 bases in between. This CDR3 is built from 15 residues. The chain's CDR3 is CASSGTGAGANVLTF. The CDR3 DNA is TGTGCCAGCAGCGGAACCGGGGCTGGGGCCAACGTCCTGACTTTC. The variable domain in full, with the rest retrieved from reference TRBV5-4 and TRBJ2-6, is ETGVTQSPTHLIKTRGQQVTLRCSSQSGHNTVSWYQQALGQGPQFIFQYYREEENGRGNFPPRFSGLQFPNYSSELNVNALELDDSALYLCASSGTGAGANVLTFGAGSRLTVL.

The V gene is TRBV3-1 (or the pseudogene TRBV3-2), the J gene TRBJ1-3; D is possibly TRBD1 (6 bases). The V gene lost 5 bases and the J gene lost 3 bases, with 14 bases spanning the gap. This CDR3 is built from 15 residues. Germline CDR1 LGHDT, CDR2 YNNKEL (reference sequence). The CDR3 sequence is CASSFGQQLGNTIYF. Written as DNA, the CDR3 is TGTGCCAGCAGCTTCGGACAGCAACTTGGAAACACCATATATTTT.

The CDR3 DNA is TGTGCCAGCACGGGGGTAGCGGAGATGACGCAGTATTTT. Its translation: CASTGVAEMTQYF. The V gene is TRBV2, the J gene TRBJ2-3, with D possibly TRBD2 on 6 matching bases. The V end lost 7 bases, the J end lost 9 bases, and 17 bases lay between the germline ends. CDR1 and CDR2 (germline): SNHLY, FYNNEI. The CDR3 totals 13 residues.

CDR3 residues: CASGLTIGAGELFF. The CDR3 DNA sequence: TGTGCTAGTGGTTTGACAATTGGGGCCGGGGAGCTGTTTTTT. This chain joins TRBV12-5 and TRBJ2-2; the D is unclear. The CDR3 spans 14 residues. Trimming took off 2 bases at V and 6 bases at J, with 10 bases between the two ends. The germline V gene encodes CDR1 LGHNT and CDR2 FRNRAP.

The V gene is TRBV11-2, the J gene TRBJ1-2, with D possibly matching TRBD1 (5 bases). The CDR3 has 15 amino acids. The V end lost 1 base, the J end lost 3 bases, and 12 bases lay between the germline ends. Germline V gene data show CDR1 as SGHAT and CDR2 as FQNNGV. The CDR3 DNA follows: TGTGCCAGCAGCTTAGGCTTTAAGGGGTACTATGGCTACACCTTC. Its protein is CASSLGFKGYYGYTF.

The CDR3 loop reads CASSEGGWYSLHEKLFF. The CDR3 bases are TGTGCCAGCAGTGAAGGAGGGTGGTATTCACTCCATGAAAAACTGTTTTTT. The chain joins TRBV25-1 to TRBJ1-4; D is undetermined. The CDR3 is made up of 17 amino acids. V was trimmed by 2 bases and J by 6 bases, leaving 19 bases between them. CDR1 is MGHDK and CDR2 is SYGVNS in the germline V gene.

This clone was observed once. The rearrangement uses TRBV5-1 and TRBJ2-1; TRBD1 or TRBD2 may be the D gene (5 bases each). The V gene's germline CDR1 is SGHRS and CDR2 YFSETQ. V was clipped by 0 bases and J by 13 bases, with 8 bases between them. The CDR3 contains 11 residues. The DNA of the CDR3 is TGCGCCAGCAGCTTGGGGGGGATTCAGTTCTTC. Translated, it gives CASSLGGIQFF.